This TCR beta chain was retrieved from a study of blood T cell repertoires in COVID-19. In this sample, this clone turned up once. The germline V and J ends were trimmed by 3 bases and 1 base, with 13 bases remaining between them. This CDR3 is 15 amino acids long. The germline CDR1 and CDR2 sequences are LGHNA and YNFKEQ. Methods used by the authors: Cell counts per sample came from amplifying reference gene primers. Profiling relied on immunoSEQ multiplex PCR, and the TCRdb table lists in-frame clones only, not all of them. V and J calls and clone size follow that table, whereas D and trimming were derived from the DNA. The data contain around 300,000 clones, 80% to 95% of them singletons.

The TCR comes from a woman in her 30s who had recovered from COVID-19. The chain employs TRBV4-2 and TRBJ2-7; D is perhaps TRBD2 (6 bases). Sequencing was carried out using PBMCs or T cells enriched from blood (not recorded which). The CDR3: CASSHETSTSYEQYF. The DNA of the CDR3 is TGTGCCAGCAGCCATGAAACTAGCACATCCTACGAGCAGTACTTC.